The 6 T cell receptor beta chains below were found in one sample sequenced in a study of early T cells in non-severe SARS-CoV-2 infection. TCRdb used MiXCR to reprocess the 5' RACE reads, holding one entry per CDR3 protein. The table records tens of thousands of distinct CDR3 sequences, roughly a sixth of them present only once. Sequenced: whole blood. The receptors shown here come from an adult who was a healthcare worker with PCR-confirmed SARS-CoV-2 infection or an uninfected control (not recorded which).

The chain combines TRBV2 with TRBJ2-1; TRBD2 matches at 8 bases. The CDR3 runs to 14 residues. Germline assignment: CDR1 SNHLY and CDR2 FYNNEI. The ends lost 5 bases at V and 6 bases at J; junction bases unmatched: 6. CDR3 in DNA: TGTGCCAGCAGTACTTGGGGGACTAGCAATGAGCAGTTCTTC. It specifies CASSTWGTSNEQFF.

The chain has TRBV12-3 or TRBV12-4 and TRBJ2-1; 8 bases fit TRBD1. Trimming cost V 7 bases and J 9 bases; bases outside gene matches: 8. This CDR3 comprises 13 residues. CDR3 coding DNA: TGTGCCAGCACCCCTGACAGGGGCACTGAGCAGTTCTTC. It encodes CASTPDRGTEQFF.

The CDR3 sequence is CASSPGQGAAQYF. Here the CDR3 DNA reads TGTGCCAGCAGTCCGGGACAGGGGGCGGCGCAGTACTTC. The chain links TRBV2 to TRBJ2-7, with TRBD1 matching 12 bases. CDR3 length: 13 amino acids. After removal of 5 bases from V and 9 bases from J, the junction contained 5 bases not matched to a gene. Germline V gene lookup returns CDR1 SNHLY and CDR2 FYNNEI.

In this sample, this clonotype turned up a few times. The CDR3 sequence is CATSAQENSPLHF. CDR3 DNA sequence: TGCGCCACCTCTGCGCAGGAGAATTCACCCCTCCACTTT. The chain carries TRBV10-1 and TRBJ1-6, with D uncertain. The ends were cut back, 10 bases at V and 7 bases at J, with 14 bases in the middle. The CDR3 length is 13 residues. Germline lookup yields CDR1 WNHNN and CDR2 SYGVQD (reference sequence).

This clonotype was seen a few times. The J gene is TRBJ2-3, the V gene TRBV6-2 or TRBV6-3, with 8 bases lining up with TRBD1. J lost 12 bases, V lost 2 bases, and 7 bases had no gene match. Germline CDR1 MNHEY, CDR2 SVGEGT. CDR3 size: 13 residues. The CDR3 sequence: CASSYAGRGLQYF. The CDR3 bases are TGTGCCAGCAGTTACGCAGGCAGGGGGCTTCAGTATTTT.

The chain combines TRBV2 with TRBJ2-3; 8 bases map to TRBD2. The CDR3 is made up of 16 amino acids. Germline V gene data show CDR1 as SNHLY and CDR2 as FYNNEI. V shed 2 bases, J shed 0 bases, and the junction held 4 bases outside the gene matches. The CDR3 DNA is TGTGCCAGCAGTGAACGGGGGGGCATAAGCACAGATACGCAGTATTTT. Its protein is CASSERGGISTDTQYF.